Listed below are T cell receptor beta chains from one sample, sequenced in a study of identical twins. Each CDR3 protein gets one entry after TCRdb re-called the 5' RACE reads with MiXCR. This table holds about 300,000 distinct CDR3 sequences, 9% to 15% found once. These same data were also listed under a study on yellow fever vaccine responses in identical twins.

Specimen: CD8+ T cells sorted from blood. The receptors shown here come from a woman aged 18-30 years in good health. The CDR3 runs from the conserved cysteine through the conserved F or W. D genes are given only for firm matches. Clone size is given for some rows only: seen once, a few or many times, or a class if the clone is expanded.

d_gene,v_gene,j_gene,abundance,CDR3aa,CDR3nt
TRBD2,TRBV12-3/TRBV12-4,TRBJ2-3,many,CASSLVGILAGIADTQYF,TGTGCCAGCAGTTTAGTGGGGATACTAGCGGGAATCGCAGATACGCAGTATTTT
-,TRBV5-1,TRBJ2-7,few,CASSLTGFDEQYF,TGCGCCAGCAGCCTGACAGGTTTCGACGAGCAGTACTTC
-,TRBV7-2,TRBJ1-6,-,CARRPLLGGDSPLHF,TGTGCCAGACGCCCACTATTGGGGGGGGATTCACCCCTCCACTTT
-,TRBV10-2,TRBJ1-1,-,CASTRDMNTEAFF,TGCGCCAGCACCCGGGACATGAACACTGAAGCTTTCTTT
TRBD2,TRBV20-1,TRBJ2-1,-,CSARGLADSNEQFF,TGCAGTGCTAGAGGCCTAGCGGACTCCAATGAGCAGTTCTTC
TRBD1,TRBV12-3/TRBV12-4,TRBJ2-1,-,CAGSLGGGERQFF,TGTGCCGGCAGTTTAGGGGGCGGAGAGCGGCAGTTCTTC
-,TRBV27,TRBJ2-1,-,CASSTFPTSYNEQFF,TGTGCCAGCAGTACGTTCCCCACATCTTACAATGAGCAGTTCTTC
TRBD2,TRBV2,TRBJ2-2,few,CASSEGGGSTGELFF,TGTGCCAGCAGTGAGGGCGGGGGGTCCACCGGGGAGCTGTTTTTT
TRBD2,TRBV5-1,TRBJ2-1,-,CASSPKGGGGASNEQFF,TGCGCCAGCAGCCCCAAAGGTGGCGGGGGGGCCTCCAATGAGCAGTTCTTC
-,TRBV4-1,TRBJ2-5,many,CASSQDMGETQYF,TGCGCCAGCAGCCAAGATATGGGAGAGACCCAGTACTTC
TRBD1,TRBV5-1,TRBJ2-1,few,CASSLEGTGGAFYEQFF,TGCGCCAGCAGCTTGGAAGGGACAGGGGGCGCTTTCTATGAGCAGTTCTTC
TRBD2,TRBV20-1,TRBJ2-1,few,CSAGTSGRDNEQFF,TGCAGTGCGGGCACTAGCGGGAGAGACAATGAGCAGTTCTTC
-,TRBV2,TRBJ2-2,few,CASSEFGGSTGELFF,TGTGCCAGCAGTGAATTCGGGGGAAGTACCGGGGAGCTGTTTTTT
TRBD1,TRBV2,TRBJ2-1,-,CASSTTPTGTGYNEQFF,TGTGCCAGCAGTACGACCCCGACAGGGACGGGCTACAATGAGCAGTTCTTC
-,TRBV10-2,TRBJ2-2,-,CATGGPYGTGELFF,TGCGCCACCGGGGGTCCGTACGGGACCGGGGAGCTGTTTTTT
-,TRBV7-6,TRBJ2-1,-,CASSLARGDEQFF,TGTGCCAGCAGCTTAGCCAGGGGTGATGAGCAGTTCTTC
-,TRBV15,TRBJ1-2,-,CATSRDPNRQDGYTF,TGTGCCACCAGCAGAGATCCCAACAGGCAGGATGGCTACACCTTC
TRBD2,TRBV7-6,TRBJ2-2,few,CASRLAGAGGGELFF,TGTGCCAGTAGGCTAGCGGGGGCCGGCGGCGGGGAGCTGTTTTTT
TRBD1,TRBV2,TRBJ1-1,few,CASSEGTGYTEAFF,TGTGCCAGCAGTGAAGGGACAGGGTACACTGAAGCTTTCTTT
TRBD2,TRBV28,TRBJ2-7,few,CASSRGGSDIYEQYF,TGTGCCAGCAGTAGGGGAGGGTCGGATATATACGAGCAGTACTTC
-,TRBV6-5,TRBJ2-7,-,CASSYTAVGDEQYF,TGTGCCAGCAGTTACACGGCCGTGGGGGACGAGCAGTACTTC
TRBD2,TRBV29-1,TRBJ2-1,many,CSVDSTSGRRDEQFF,TGCAGCGTTGACAGCACTAGCGGGAGGAGGGATGAGCAGTTCTTC
TRBD2,TRBV5-6,TRBJ2-2,few,CASSSYPGLAYVGELFF,TGTGCCAGCAGCAGTTACCCGGGACTAGCGTACGTGGGGGAGCTGTTTTTT
TRBD2,TRBV7-6,TRBJ2-1,few,CASSLETPRLAGNNEQFF,TGTGCCAGCAGCTTGGAGACGCCAAGGCTAGCGGGAAACAATGAGCAGTTCTTC
-,TRBV20-1,TRBJ2-1,few,CSARLSDYNEQFF,TGCAGTGCTAGACTTTCGGACTACAATGAGCAGTTCTTC
-,TRBV19,TRBJ2-3,-,CASTNPTGTVTDTQYF,TGTGCCAGTACCAACCCTACAGGGACCGTCACAGATACGCAGTATTTT
-,TRBV2,TRBJ2-6,-,CASSERGLADFSGANVLTF,TGTGCCAGCAGTGAGAGGGGTTTGGCAGACTTCTCTGGGGCCAACGTCCTGACTTTC
-,TRBV18,TRBJ2-7,-,CASSPRDPFVAYEQYF,TGTGCCAGCTCACCCCGGGACCCTTTCGTAGCCTACGAGCAGTACTTC